The clone carrying this T cell receptor (beta chain) was seen many times. This entry is derived from a study of T-cell reconstitution after alpha-beta-depleted transplantation in children. CDR3 length equals 14 residues. Germline-derived CDR1 and CDR2 are KGHSH and LQKENI. Deletions cut 0 bases from V and 2 bases from J, with 7 bases between. Unique molecular identifiers were incorporated when the TCRbeta library was constructed. TCRdb re-called the PCR reads with MiXCR, one entry per CDR3 protein. Of fewer than 120,000 distinct CDR3 sequences in the sample, 10% are singletons; the top ten hold 8%. This material consisted of PBMCs from the stem cell graft donor, taken from the stem cell graft. The V gene is TRBV18, the J gene TRBJ2-5; possibly TRBD1 for D (6 bases). This TCR was recovered from a human donor who donated a stem cell graft to a child with acute lymphoblastic leukemia. CDR3 in DNA: TGTGCCAGCTCACCACCGGACAGTCAAGAGACCCAGTACTTC. It specifies CASSPPDSQETQYF. The full variable domain, completed using reference TRBV18 and TRBJ2-5, is NAGVMQNPRHLVRRRGQEARLRCSPMKGHSHVYWYRQLPEEGLKFMVYLQKENIIDESGMPKERFSAEFPKEGPSILRIQQVVRGDSAAYFCASSPPDSQETQYFGPGTRLLVL.